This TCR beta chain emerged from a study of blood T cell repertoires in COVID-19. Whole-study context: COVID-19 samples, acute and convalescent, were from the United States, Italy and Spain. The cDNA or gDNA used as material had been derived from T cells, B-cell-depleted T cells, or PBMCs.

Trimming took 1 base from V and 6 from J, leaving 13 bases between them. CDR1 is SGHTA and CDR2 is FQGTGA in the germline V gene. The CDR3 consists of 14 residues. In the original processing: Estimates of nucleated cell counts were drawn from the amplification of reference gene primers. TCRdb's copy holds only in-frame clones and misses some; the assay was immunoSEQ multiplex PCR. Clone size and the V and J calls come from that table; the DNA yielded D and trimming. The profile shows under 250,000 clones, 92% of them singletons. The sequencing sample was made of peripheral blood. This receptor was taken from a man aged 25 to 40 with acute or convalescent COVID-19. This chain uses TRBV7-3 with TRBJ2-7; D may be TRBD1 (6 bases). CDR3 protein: CASSLSGQRGEQYF. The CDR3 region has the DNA TGTGCCAGCAGCTTAAGCGGACAGAGGGGCGAGCAGTACTTC. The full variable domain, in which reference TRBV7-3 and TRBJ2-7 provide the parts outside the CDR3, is GAGVSQTPSNKVTEKGKYVELRCDPISGHTALYWYRQSLGQGPEFLIYFQGTGAADDSGLPNDRFFAVRPEGSVSTLKIQRTERGDSAVYLCASSLSGQRGEQYFGPGTRLTVT.